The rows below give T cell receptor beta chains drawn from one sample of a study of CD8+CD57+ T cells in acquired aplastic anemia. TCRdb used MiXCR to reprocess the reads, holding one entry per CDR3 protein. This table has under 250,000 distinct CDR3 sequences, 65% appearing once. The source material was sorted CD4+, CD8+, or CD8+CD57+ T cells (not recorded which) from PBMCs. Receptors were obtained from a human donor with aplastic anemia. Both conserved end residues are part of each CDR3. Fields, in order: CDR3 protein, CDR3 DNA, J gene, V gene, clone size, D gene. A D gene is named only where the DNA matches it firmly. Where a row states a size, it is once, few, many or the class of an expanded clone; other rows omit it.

cdr3_aa: CASSTQEAYSPLHF; cdr3_nt: TGTGCCAGCAGCACACAGGAGGCCTATTCACCCCTCCACTTT; j_call: TRBJ1-6; v_call: TRBV7-9; clone_size: -; d_call: -
cdr3_aa: CASSLGSAGGGDTQYF; cdr3_nt: TGTGCCAGCAGCTTAGGTTCGGCGGGGGGGGGAGATACGCAGTATTTT; j_call: TRBJ2-3; v_call: TRBV7-6; clone_size: -; d_call: TRBD2
cdr3_aa: CSASGGASSYEQYF; cdr3_nt: TGCAGTGCTAGCGGGGGGGCCTCCTCCTACGAGCAGTACTTC; j_call: TRBJ2-7; v_call: TRBV20-1; clone_size: -; d_call: TRBD2
cdr3_aa: CASSEALGTGEEQFF; cdr3_nt: TGTGCCAGCAGTGAAGCGCTAGGGACAGGGGAAGAGCAGTTCTTC; j_call: TRBJ2-1; v_call: TRBV2; clone_size: -; d_call: TRBD1
cdr3_aa: CASSSRMGTEAFF; cdr3_nt: TGTGCCAGCAGCTCCCGAATGGGCACTGAAGCTTTCTTT; j_call: TRBJ1-1; v_call: TRBV7-9; clone_size: -; d_call: -
cdr3_aa: CSATRDGDQPQHF; cdr3_nt: TGCAGTGCTACCCGGGACGGCGATCAGCCCCAGCATTTT; j_call: TRBJ1-5; v_call: TRBV20-1; clone_size: few; d_call: -
cdr3_aa: CASSERGTDTQYF; cdr3_nt: TGTGCCAGCAGCGAGAGAGGCACAGATACGCAGTATTTT; j_call: TRBJ2-3; v_call: TRBV7-6; clone_size: few; d_call: -
cdr3_aa: CASSLMTGEAFF; cdr3_nt: TGTGCCAGCAGCTTAATGACAGGTGAAGCTTTCTTT; j_call: TRBJ1-1; v_call: TRBV7-3; clone_size: -; d_call: -
cdr3_aa: CATSDDKWDTGELFF; cdr3_nt: TGTGCCACCAGCGATGACAAGTGGGACACCGGGGAGCTGTTTTTT; j_call: TRBJ2-2; v_call: TRBV15; clone_size: once; d_call: -
cdr3_aa: CASSSRGLANHNSPLHF; cdr3_nt: TGTGCCAGCAGTTCCAGGGGACTCGCGAACCATAATTCACCCCTCCACTTT; j_call: TRBJ1-6; v_call: TRBV7-9; clone_size: -; d_call: -
cdr3_aa: CSGRTGSAGYTF; cdr3_nt: TGCAGCGGACGGACAGGGAGCGCTGGCTACACCTTC; j_call: TRBJ1-2; v_call: TRBV29-1; clone_size: few; d_call: TRBD1
cdr3_aa: CASSLSSGDEQFF; cdr3_nt: TGTGCCAGCAGTTTGTCTAGCGGGGATGAGCAGTTCTTC; j_call: TRBJ2-1; v_call: TRBV27; clone_size: few; d_call: TRBD2
cdr3_aa: CAGLDGGGSSYNEQFF; cdr3_nt: TGTGCCGGACTGGACGGGGGGGGAAGCTCCTACAATGAGCAGTTCTTC; j_call: TRBJ2-1; v_call: TRBV2; clone_size: many; d_call: TRBD2
cdr3_aa: CASSDSPGQGLNEQFF; cdr3_nt: TGTGCCAGCAGCGACAGTCCGGGACAGGGGTTGAATGAGCAGTTCTTC; j_call: TRBJ2-1; v_call: TRBV9; clone_size: -; d_call: TRBD1
cdr3_aa: CASRPSPGANYTF; cdr3_nt: TGTGCCAGCAGGCCAAGCCCAGGGGCAAATTACACCTTC; j_call: TRBJ1-2; v_call: TRBV7-6; clone_size: -; d_call: -
cdr3_aa: CASSPRLAGGTRTDTQYF; cdr3_nt: TGTGCCAGCAGCCCCCGGTTAGCGGGTGGGACCCGCACAGATACGCAGTATTTT; j_call: TRBJ2-3; v_call: TRBV5-1; clone_size: once; d_call: TRBD2
cdr3_aa: CASSIANTGELFF; cdr3_nt: TGTGCCAGCTCGATAGCAAACACCGGGGAGCTGTTTTTT; j_call: TRBJ2-2; v_call: TRBV9; clone_size: few; d_call: -
cdr3_aa: CSVAGTGGETQYF; cdr3_nt: TGCAGCGTTGCCGGGACAGGGGGAGAGACCCAGTACTTC; j_call: TRBJ2-5; v_call: TRBV29-1; clone_size: -; d_call: TRBD1
cdr3_aa: CASSPDRINYGYTF; cdr3_nt: TGTGCCAGCAGCCCCGACAGGATTAACTATGGCTACACCTTC; j_call: TRBJ1-2; v_call: TRBV7-9; clone_size: -; d_call: -
cdr3_aa: CAISDWPSGGRETQYF; cdr3_nt: TGTGCCATCAGTGATTGGCCTAGCGGGGGGCGGGAGACCCAGTACTTC; j_call: TRBJ2-5; v_call: TRBV10-3; clone_size: many; d_call: TRBD2
cdr3_aa: CSAGTGASTEAFF; cdr3_nt: TGCAGCGCCGGGACAGGGGCGAGCACTGAAGCTTTCTTT; j_call: TRBJ1-1; v_call: TRBV29-1; clone_size: -; d_call: TRBD1
cdr3_aa: CATSRDGTGGADLARTYEQYF; cdr3_nt: TGTGCCACCAGCAGAGACGGAACCGGTGGGGCGGACCTGGCAAGAACCTACGAGCAGTACTTC; j_call: TRBJ2-7; v_call: TRBV15; clone_size: -; d_call: -
cdr3_aa: CASSPTTSGRWETQYF; cdr3_nt: TGTGCCAGCAGCCCGACGACTAGCGGGAGATGGGAGACCCAGTACTTC; j_call: TRBJ2-5; v_call: TRBV7-6; clone_size: -; d_call: TRBD2
cdr3_aa: CSAAGTDRRDGYTF; cdr3_nt: TGCAGTGCCGCGGGAACGGATCGGCGGGATGGCTACACCTTC; j_call: TRBJ1-2; v_call: TRBV20-1; clone_size: -; d_call: -
cdr3_aa: CASSPGGAGGRRYF; cdr3_nt: TGTGCCAGCAGCCCCGGTGGGGCGGGGGGAAGGCGGTACTTC; j_call: TRBJ2-7; v_call: TRBV7-8; clone_size: -; d_call: TRBD2
cdr3_aa: CASSIRLEWDNEQFF; cdr3_nt: TGTGCCAGTAGTATTAGACTAGAATGGGACAATGAGCAGTTCTTC; j_call: TRBJ2-1; v_call: TRBV19; clone_size: -; d_call: -
cdr3_aa: CASSQDQAGPEQYF; cdr3_nt: TGCGCCAGCAGCCAAGATCAAGCAGGGCCCGAGCAGTACTTC; j_call: TRBJ2-7; v_call: TRBV4-1; clone_size: -; d_call: -
cdr3_aa: CASSWVTGYSNQPQHF; cdr3_nt: TGTGCCAGTAGTTGGGTCACAGGTTATAGCAATCAGCCCCAGCATTTT; j_call: TRBJ1-5; v_call: TRBV19; clone_size: -; d_call: -
cdr3_aa: CSGGSGPYGYTF; cdr3_nt: TGCAGCGGGGGTTCAGGCCCCTATGGCTACACCTTC; j_call: TRBJ1-2; v_call: TRBV29-1; clone_size: few; d_call: -
cdr3_aa: CASEGLGDRETYEQYF; cdr3_nt: TGTGCCAGCGAGGGCCTTGGGGACAGGGAGACCTACGAGCAGTACTTC; j_call: TRBJ2-7; v_call: TRBV7-9; clone_size: -; d_call: TRBD1
cdr3_aa: CASSPTFNYGYTF; cdr3_nt: TGTGCCAGCAGTCCTACATTTAACTATGGCTACACCTTC; j_call: TRBJ1-2; v_call: TRBV7-9; clone_size: many; d_call: -
cdr3_aa: CASSLSGAYNEQYF; cdr3_nt: TGTGCCAGCAGCTTAAGTGGGGCTTACAATGAGCAGTATTTT; j_call: TRBJ2-3; v_call: TRBV7-2; clone_size: -; d_call: -
cdr3_aa: CASSELPMNEQFF; cdr3_nt: TGTGCCAGCAGTGAACTTCCCATGAATGAGCAGTTCTTC; j_call: TRBJ2-1; v_call: TRBV2; clone_size: once; d_call: -
cdr3_aa: CAISPSGTSTDTQYF; cdr3_nt: TGTGCCATCAGCCCGAGCGGGACTAGCACAGATACGCAGTATTTT; j_call: TRBJ2-3; v_call: TRBV10-3; clone_size: once; d_call: TRBD2
cdr3_aa: CSARGTSGDPYEQYF; cdr3_nt: TGCAGTGCTAGAGGTACTAGCGGGGACCCCTACGAGCAGTACTTC; j_call: TRBJ2-7; v_call: TRBV20-1; clone_size: -; d_call: TRBD2
cdr3_aa: CSVDGRSGAHNEQFF; cdr3_nt: TGCAGCGTTGACGGTCGCTCGGGGGCACACAATGAGCAGTTCTTC; j_call: TRBJ2-1; v_call: TRBV29-1; clone_size: -; d_call: -
cdr3_aa: CASSYSGGYEQYF; cdr3_nt: TGTGCCAGCAGTTACTCGGGTGGTTACGAGCAGTACTTC; j_call: TRBJ2-7; v_call: TRBV2; clone_size: -; d_call: -
cdr3_aa: CSARNRDWDYGYTF; cdr3_nt: TGCAGTGCTAGGAATAGGGATTGGGACTATGGCTACACCTTC; j_call: TRBJ1-2; v_call: TRBV20-1; clone_size: -; d_call: -
cdr3_aa: CASSPGLAGQYF; cdr3_nt: TGTGCCAGCAGCCCTGGACTAGCGGGGCAGTACTTC; j_call: TRBJ2-7; v_call: TRBV7-2; clone_size: -; d_call: TRBD2
cdr3_aa: CASTRDNRPNTEAFF; cdr3_nt: TGTGCCAGTACACGGGACAATCGCCCGAACACTGAAGCTTTCTTT; j_call: TRBJ1-1; v_call: TRBV19; clone_size: -; d_call: -
cdr3_aa: CASSEMGEGDTQYF; cdr3_nt: TGTGCCAGCAGTGAAATGGGGGAAGGAGATACGCAGTATTTT; j_call: TRBJ2-3; v_call: TRBV25-1; clone_size: -; d_call: -
cdr3_aa: CATSSLLAFNTGELFF; cdr3_nt: TGTGCCACCAGCAGTTTACTAGCTTTTAACACCGGGGAGCTGTTTTTT; j_call: TRBJ2-2; v_call: TRBV15; clone_size: -; d_call: -
cdr3_aa: CASSSSGANYEQYF; cdr3_nt: TGTGCCAGCAGCTCCTCGGGGGCGAACTACGAGCAGTACTTC; j_call: TRBJ2-7; v_call: TRBV7-9; clone_size: -; d_call: -
cdr3_aa: CSAKSGLTEAFF; cdr3_nt: TGCAGTGCCAAGAGTGGGCTCACTGAAGCTTTCTTT; j_call: TRBJ1-1; v_call: TRBV20-1; clone_size: -; d_call: -
cdr3_aa: CASSGTGERQPQHF; cdr3_nt: TGTGCCAGCAGTGGAACAGGGGAGCGGCAGCCCCAGCATTTT; j_call: TRBJ1-5; v_call: TRBV2; clone_size: few; d_call: TRBD1
cdr3_aa: CASSRSGAEQYF; cdr3_nt: TGTGCCAGCAGCCGATCAGGAGCCGAGCAGTACTTC; j_call: TRBJ2-7; v_call: TRBV5-1; clone_size: few; d_call: -
cdr3_aa: CATTWTSNSPLHF; cdr3_nt: TGTGCCACCACCTGGACATCGAATTCACCCCTCCACTTT; j_call: TRBJ1-6; v_call: TRBV2; clone_size: many; d_call: -
cdr3_aa: CASSRNRDRRDYGYTF; cdr3_nt: TGTGCCAGCAGCCGCAACCGGGACAGGCGAGACTATGGCTACACCTTC; j_call: TRBJ1-2; v_call: TRBV2; clone_size: -; d_call: TRBD1
cdr3_aa: CASSQELRSEQYF; cdr3_nt: TGTGCCAGCAGCCAAGAGTTACGGTCAGAGCAGTACTTC; j_call: TRBJ2-7; v_call: TRBV14; clone_size: once; d_call: -